Sequencing of this T cell receptor (beta chain) was carried out in a study of cytomegalovirus exposure and HLA in healthy donors. Study outcomes and limitations: In a later analysis, at a false discovery rate of 0.05, under 20,000 TCR beta sequences were associated with HLA alleles.

This PCR relied on a set of 60 Vbeta primers and 13 Jbeta primers. The protocol was immunoSEQ multiplex PCR, while the TCRdb copy is restricted to in-frame clones and leaves out a portion. The sample has about 120,000 clones, about 80% seen once. Remarks on this clone: Its specificity is not known.

Per the germline V gene, CDR1 is DFQATT and CDR2 is SNEGSKA (reference sequence). Between the trimmed V and J ends, which lost 4 bases and 9 bases, there was a span of 7 bases. CDR3 length equals 10 residues. J is TRBJ1-5 and V is TRBV20-1, with D hard to call. This clonotype originated in a woman aged 50 to 60 in good health and CMV-seropositive. The specimen was PBMCs. CDR3 in DNA: TGCAGTGCTAAGACAAGGCCCCAGCATTTT. It specifies CSAKTRPQHF.